Sequencing of this T cell receptor beta chain was carried out in a study of T cell responses to AZD1222 COVID-19 vaccine. Repertoires were generated with immunoSEQ multiplex PCR, while TCRdb's copy carries only in-frame clones and drops some. The table lists fewer than 100,000 clones, around nine tenths of them singletons. Second-dose intervals near 4 or 12 weeks were combined. The CDR3 runs 14 residues. V was clipped by 0 bases and J by 7 bases, with 11 bases between them. Germline values: CDR1 SGHNT, CDR2 YYREEE (reference sequence). Study results and caveats: The study sampled repertoires only after the peak T cell response. Regions left unmutated in variants are reportedly the target of nearly half of spike-specific TCRs. Donor demographics were predominantly white British with a female majority; clonal diversity may be underestimated.

A remark on this clone: Its antigen is as yet unknown.

This sequence was found in an adult who received the AZD1222 COVID-19 vaccine. This chain links TRBV5-4 with TRBJ2-1; a possible D gene is TRBD2 (5 bases). The sequenced sample was peripheral blood, obtained 28 days after the second AZD1222 dose. In DNA, the CDR3 is TGTGCCAGCAGCTTGGCCAGCACGGGAAATGAGCAGTTCTTC. Its protein is CASSLASTGNEQFF.